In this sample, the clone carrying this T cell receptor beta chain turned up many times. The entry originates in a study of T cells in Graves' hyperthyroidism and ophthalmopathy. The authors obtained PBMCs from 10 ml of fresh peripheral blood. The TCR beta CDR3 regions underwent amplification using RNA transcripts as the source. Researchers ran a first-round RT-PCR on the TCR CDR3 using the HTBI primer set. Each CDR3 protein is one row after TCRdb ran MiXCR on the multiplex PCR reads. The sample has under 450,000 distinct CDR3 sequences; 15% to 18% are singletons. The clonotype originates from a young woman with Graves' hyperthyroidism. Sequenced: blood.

Written as DNA, the CDR3 is TGTGCCAGCAGTTTAGTGCTACAGGGAACCGGGGAGCTGTTTTTT. It is translated as CASSLVLQGTGELFF. The gene calls are TRBV12-3 or TRBV12-4 and TRBJ2-2, with a possible D match to TRBD1 (6 bases). This CDR3 has 15 residues. V gave up 1 base and J gave up 5 bases, with 11 bases separating them.